The T cell receptor beta chain under discussion was sequenced for a study of tumor-infiltrating lymphocytes in primary liver carcinoma. TCR beta cDNA was prepared out of roughly 490 ng total RNA by means of a constant-region primer. Researchers made the TCR beta libraries by running three nested multiplex PCR rounds with slightly modified ARM-PCR. The study ran its first two PCR rounds for approximately 10 cycles each, using TRBV1-TRBV30 forward primers and a C-beta reverse primer. MiXCR, run by TCRdb on the multiplex PCR reads, gives a single entry per CDR3 protein. Of 100,000 to 150,000 distinct CDR3 sequences listed, around 62% are singletons. This clonotype was observed a handful of times. Both RNA and DNA were isolated together from 20-30 mg of bulk tissue that had not been sorted. The study enrolled treatment-naive patients with chronic HBV infection. The V gene lost 0 bases and the J gene lost 1 base, with 26 bases spanning the gap. The CDR3 runs 20 residues. In germline, CDR1 is SGHKS, CDR2 YYEKEE (reference sequence).

This sequence joins TRBV5-5 and TRBJ2-7; tentatively, D is TRBD2 (6 bases). The source material was liver tumor tissue from sampling region 1. Noted subset: tumor region T1, superior pole. This TCR derives from a woman aged 55 to 70 with primary liver carcinoma and hepatitis B virus infection. The CDR3 nucleotides are TGTGCCAGCAGCTTGGAATTCCCGGGACTCATCATGGGGCGATCCTACGAGCAGTACTTC. Its translation: CASSLEFPGLIMGRSYEQYF. Drawing the rest from reference TRBV5-5 and TRBJ2-7, the complete variable domain is DAGVTQSPTHLIKTRGQQVTLRCSPISGHKSVSWYQQVLGQGPQFIFQYYEKEERGRGNFPDRFSARQFPNYSSELNVNALLLGDSALYLCASSLEFPGLIMGRSYEQYFGPGTRLTVT.